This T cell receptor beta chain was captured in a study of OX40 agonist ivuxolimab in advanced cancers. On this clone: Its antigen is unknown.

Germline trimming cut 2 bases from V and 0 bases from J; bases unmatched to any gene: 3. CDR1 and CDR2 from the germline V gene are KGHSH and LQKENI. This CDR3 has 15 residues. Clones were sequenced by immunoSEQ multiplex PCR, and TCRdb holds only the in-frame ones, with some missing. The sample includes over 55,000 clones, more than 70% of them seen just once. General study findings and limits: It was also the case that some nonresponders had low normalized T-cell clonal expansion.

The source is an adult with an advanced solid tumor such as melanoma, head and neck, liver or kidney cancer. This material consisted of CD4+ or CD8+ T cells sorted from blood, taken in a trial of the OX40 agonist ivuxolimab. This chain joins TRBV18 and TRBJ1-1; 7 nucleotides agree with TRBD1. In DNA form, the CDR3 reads TGTGCCAGCTCACCAGGACAGGTCATGAACACTGAAGCTTTCTTT. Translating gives CASSPGQVMNTEAFF.